One and the same sample provided the 18 T cell receptor beta chains below, sequenced in a study of CD8 T cells in ankylosing spondylitis. TCRdb recomputed calls from the 5' RACE reads with MiXCR, one row per CDR3 protein. The sample yields 200,000 to 300,000 distinct CDR3 sequences, around 7.8% seen once. Sequenced sample: blood, either unsorted or a sorted T cell fraction (not recorded which). The receptors were sampled from a male donor with ankylosing spondylitis or in good health (not recorded which).

The J gene is TRBJ1-1, the V gene TRBV18; 12 bases fit TRBD1. This CDR3 is built from 17 residues. The trim removed 2 bases at V and 5 bases at J, leaving 9 bases unmatched. Germline V lookup: CDR1 KGHSH, CDR2 LQKENI. CDR3 residues: CASSPWDRGRGWTEAFF. DNA of the CDR3: TGTGCCAGCTCACCATGGGACAGGGGGCGCGGGTGGACTGAAGCTTTCTTT.

Many counts were recorded for this clonotype. This rearrangement joins TRBV4-1 to TRBJ2-7, with TRBD1 matching over 8 bases. There are 14 residues in the CDR3. The germline gives CDR1 MGHRA, CDR2 YSYEKL. With 2 bases clipped from V and 2 bases from J, the junction kept 2 bases outside the gene matches. The CDR3 DNA reads as TGCGCCAGCAGCCAATCGGACAGGGCCTACGAGCAGTACTTC. Protein sequence: CASSQSDRAYEQYF.

This clonotype was counted at least ten times. The chain carries TRBV12-3 or TRBV12-4 and TRBJ2-5; TRBD1 or TRBD2 may be the D gene (5 bases each). V dropped 8 bases and J dropped 7 bases, with 11 bases sitting between them. This CDR3 has 11 amino acids. The CDR3 bases are TGTGCCAGCGCGGAGAGGGGGACCCAGTACTTC. Its translation is CASAERGTQYF.

This clonotype was detected many times. The CDR3: CSARDRGQQETQYF. CDR3 nucleotides: TGCAGTGCTAGAGATCGGGGACAACAAGAGACCCAGTACTTC. This chain uses TRBV20-1 with TRBJ2-5; tentatively, D is TRBD1 (6 bases). CDR3 length: 14 amino acids. The V end was cut by 0 bases, the J end by 2 bases, with 10 bases between. Germline V gene data show CDR1 as DFQATT and CDR2 as SNEGSKA (reference sequence).

The V and J genes are TRBV4-2 and TRBJ2-7; D might be TRBD1 (5 bases). The V and J ends lost 4 bases and 1 base respectively, with 11 bases between them. The germline V gene has CDR1 LGHNA and CDR2 YNFKEQ. The CDR3 length is 14 residues. The CDR3 bases are TGTGCCAGCAGCCCTGGACACGTTTCCTACGAGCAGTACTTC. Protein product: CASSPGHVSYEQYF.

Ten or more counts support this clonotype. The chain joins TRBV5-1 to TRBJ1-6, with 7 bases matching TRBD1. This CDR3 has 14 residues. Germline CDR1 is SGHRS and CDR2 is YFSETQ. After removal of 4 bases from V and 10 bases from J, the junction contained 8 bases not matched to a gene. The CDR3 here is CASSHGQENSPLHF. In DNA form, the CDR3 reads TGCGCCAGCAGCCACGGACAGGAAAACTCACCCCTCCACTTT.

This clonotype was picked up many times. This chain connects TRBV19 to TRBJ2-5; D is perhaps TRBD2 (7 bases). Germline values: CDR1 LNHDA, CDR2 SQIVND (reference sequence). The CDR3 is 15 residues long. V was clipped by 6 bases and J by 0 bases, with 14 bases between them. The CDR3 DNA reads TGTGCCAGTAGAACGGGGAGGGGGTACCAAGAGACCCAGTACTTC. The encoded protein is CASRTGRGYQETQYF.

This clonotype was detected many times. J is TRBJ2-3 and V is TRBV24-1, with 8 bases that match TRBD1. The CDR3 runs 14 residues. The germline CDR1 and CDR2 sequences are KGHDR and SFDVKD. V was clipped by 4 bases and J by 9 bases; unmatched bases: 8. The CDR3 region has the DNA TGTGCCACCAGTGAGACCGGGACAGGACGGACGCAGTATTTT. Its protein is CATSETGTGRTQYF.

This clonotype appeared many times. The gene calls are TRBV20-1 and TRBJ2-1; 16 positions agree with TRBD2. Unmatched junction bases numbered 5, after V lost 5 bases and J lost 4 bases. In germline, CDR1 is DFQATT, CDR2 SNEGSKA (reference sequence). The CDR3 sequence is 16 residues long. The CDR3, as DNA: TGCAGTGCTGACCCGGGACTAGCGGGAGGGTACAATGAGCAGTTCTTC. Translating gives CSADPGLAGGYNEQFF.

Ten or more counts support this clonotype. V is TRBV20-1 and J is TRBJ1-1; D gene unclear. In germline, CDR1 is DFQATT, CDR2 SNEGSKA (reference sequence). V was pared by 5 bases and J by 1 base, with 5 bases between. The CDR3 runs to 11 residues. The DNA for the CDR3 is TGCAGTGCTCCGGCGAACACTGAAGCTTTCTTT. Protein product: CSAPANTEAFF.

This clonotype was counted many times. The chain couples TRBV2 to TRBJ1-2; D uncertain. Between the trimmed V and J ends, which lost 0 bases and 7 bases, there was a span of 21 bases. This CDR3 has 17 amino acids. CDR1 is SNHLY and CDR2 is FYNNEI in the germline V gene. The CDR3 DNA reads TGTGCCAGCAGTGAAGCGCTTAGGCCTGTGGGTTCGGTTGGCTACACCTTC. Translated, it gives CASSEALRPVGSVGYTF.

This clonotype was picked up many times. The chain couples TRBV4-2 to TRBJ2-1, with D perhaps TRBD2 (6 bases). The CDR3 runs 13 residues. CDR1 and CDR2 (germline): LGHNA, YNFKEQ. Trimming removed 7 bases at V and 2 bases at J, with 9 bases between. DNA of the CDR3: TGTGCCAGCATGAGCGGGCCCTACAATGAGCAGTTCTTC. Residues: CASMSGPYNEQFF.

This clonotype has a count of ten or more. The chain recombines TRBV3-1 with TRBJ2-7, with unresolved D. V was clipped by 0 bases and J by 8 bases, with 14 bases between them. Germline V gives CDR1 LGHDT, CDR2 YNNKEL (reference sequence). The CDR3 consists of 14 residues. The CDR3 region is CASSQDGWKGKQYF. The CDR3 nucleotides read TGTGCCAGCAGCCAAGACGGTTGGAAGGGCAAGCAGTACTTC.

Worth noting for this clonotype: One junction end disagrees with the germline gene, perhaps due to a read error. V is TRBV5-1 and J is TRBJ2-7; D might be TRBD1 (5 bases). Germline V gene data show CDR1 as SGHRS and CDR2 as YFSETQ. CDR3 length equals 13 residues. The CDR3 protein is CASSLAPWGERYF. CDR3 DNA: TGCGCCAGCAGCTTGGCTCCCTGGGGCGAGCGGTACTTC.

In this sample, this clonotype turned up a few times. This rearrangement joins TRBV7-9 to TRBJ2-1; TRBD1 is a possible D gene (5 bases). CDR1 is SEHNR and CDR2 is FQNEAQ in the germline V gene (reference sequence). CDR3 length: 15 amino acids. Trimming shortened V by 5 bases and J by 6 bases, and 17 bases separated the two germline ends. DNA of the CDR3: TGTGCCAGCAGCCACCCCAGGGTAACGATCAATGAGCAGTTCTTC. This sequence encodes CASSHPRVTINEQFF.

In its sample, this clonotype was seen many times. The genes are TRBV6-2 or TRBV6-3 and TRBJ2-7; 9 positions agree with TRBD2. The V segment lost 5 bases and the J segment 0 bases; nucleotides outside the gene matches: 11. The CDR3 consists of 17 residues. Germline V lookup: CDR1 MNHEY, CDR2 SVGEGT. The CDR3 spells CASSPSSGALSSYEQYF. CDR3 nucleotide sequence: TGTGCCAGCAGTCCCTCTAGCGGGGCACTAAGCTCCTACGAGCAGTACTTC.

This clonotype was seen repeatedly, ten times or more. The chain uses TRBV20-1 and TRBJ2-1, with 8 bases aligning to TRBD2. CDR3 length: 14 residues. V lost 1 base and J lost 2; bases outside the gene matches: 1. The germline gives CDR1 DFQATT, CDR2 SNEGSKA (reference sequence). CDR3: CSARGTSPYNEQFF. The DNA for the CDR3 is TGCAGTGCTAGAGGGACTAGCCCCTACAATGAGCAGTTCTTC.

V and J are TRBV15 and TRBJ2-1; 11 bases are shared with TRBD2. The CDR3 runs to 16 residues. The germline V gene encodes CDR1 LNHNV and CDR2 YYDKDF (reference sequence). Trimming at V came to 0 bases and at J to 8 bases, leaving 6 bases not matched to a gene. CDR3 sequence: CATSRDALAGVDEQFF. CDR3 coding DNA: TGTGCCACCAGCAGAGACGCACTAGCGGGAGTGGATGAGCAGTTCTTC.